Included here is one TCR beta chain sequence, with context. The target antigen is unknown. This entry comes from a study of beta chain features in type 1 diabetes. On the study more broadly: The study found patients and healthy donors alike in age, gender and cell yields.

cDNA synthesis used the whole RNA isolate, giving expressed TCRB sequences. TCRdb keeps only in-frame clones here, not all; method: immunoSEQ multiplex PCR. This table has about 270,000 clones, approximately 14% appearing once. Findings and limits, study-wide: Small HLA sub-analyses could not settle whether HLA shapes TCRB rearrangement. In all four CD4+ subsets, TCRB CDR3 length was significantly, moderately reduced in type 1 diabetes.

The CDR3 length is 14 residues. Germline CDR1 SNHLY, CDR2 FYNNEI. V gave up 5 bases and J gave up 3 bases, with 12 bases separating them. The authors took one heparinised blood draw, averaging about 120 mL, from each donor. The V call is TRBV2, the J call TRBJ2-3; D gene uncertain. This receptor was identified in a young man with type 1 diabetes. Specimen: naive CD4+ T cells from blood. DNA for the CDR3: TGTGCCAGCAGTCCGTCCTACCCGACAGATACGCAGTATTTT. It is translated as CASSPSYPTDTQYF.